Described below is a single T cell receptor (beta chain) sequence and its context. Its target is not known. CDR1 is SGHRS, CDR2 YFSETQ, per germline. This CDR3 spans 15 amino acids. Trimming cost V 3 bases and J 2 bases, with 13 bases left between them. This specimen comes from a study of blood T cells in healthy people across ages. The second PCR ran about 6 to 12 cycles with a sample-barcoded 5' primer and J-beta primers. TCRdb redid the calling of the 5' RACE reads with MiXCR, one entry per CDR3 protein. The table includes approximately 770,000 distinct CDR3 sequences, 58% detected once. Points from the study as a whole: Any conclusive comparison of naive versus antigen-experienced cells was prevented by using unsorted PBMCs.

This sequence was found in a young man in good health. The rearrangement links TRBV5-1 to TRBJ2-3, with TRBD2 as a possible D gene (6 bases). The sample consisted of blood. CDR3 nucleotide sequence: TGCGCCAGCAGCTACCGGGGGTACCTCACAGATACGCAGTATTTT. This gives the protein CASSYRGYLTDTQYF.